These 15 T cell receptor beta chains were all obtained from the same sample, sequenced in a study of T-cell memory formation after mild COVID-19. MiXCR, run by TCRdb on the 5' RACE reads, gives a single entry per CDR3 protein. The sample gives almost 350,000 distinct CDR3 sequences, 20% to 25% of which show up once; roughly 21% is in the top ten. The specimen sequenced was PBMCs or a T cell subset sorted from them (not recorded which). The receptors come from a man aged 18 to 30 who had mild COVID-19 (a few samples of this study predate the infection). Cell type and time point are not known.

The genes are TRBV4-3 and TRBJ2-3; D might be TRBD2 (6 bases). With 0 bases removed from V and 4 bases from J, the gap between germline ends came to 14 bases. This CDR3 has 16 residues. CDR1 and CDR2 (germline): LGHNA, YSLEER. The DNA of the CDR3 is TGCGCCAGCAGCCAAGACGGGTTGAGGAGGGCAGATACGCAGTATTTT. Its protein product is CASSQDGLRRADTQYF.

This clonotype was observed a few times. The V call is TRBV7-2, the J call TRBJ2-3, with TRBD1 identical over 8 bases. J gave up 4 bases and V 4 bases, and 10 bases lay outside the gene matches. This CDR3 contains 16 residues. Germline CDR1 SGHTA, CDR2 FQGNSA. The chain's CDR3 is CASSSIPGQGADTQYF. CDR3 in DNA: TGTGCCAGCAGCTCCATACCCGGACAGGGCGCAGATACGCAGTATTTT.

V gene TRBV5-1 combines with J gene TRBJ2-7; D gene uncertain. CDR1 and CDR2 (germline): SGHRS, YFSETQ. This CDR3 comprises 13 residues. Deletions cut 0 bases from V and 2 bases from J, with 6 bases between. This chain's CDR3 is CASSLEGAYEQYF. The CDR3 DNA follows: TGCGCCAGCAGCTTGGAAGGAGCCTACGAGCAGTACTTC.

This clonotype has a handful of counts. The CDR3 bases are TGTGCCAGCAGGCCTAGACTGAACACCGGGGAGCTGTTTTTT. This encodes CASRPRLNTGELFF. J is TRBJ2-2 and V is TRBV6-5, with D hard to call. Trimming shortened V by 6 bases and J by 1 base, and 9 bases separated the two germline ends. The CDR3 is made up of 14 amino acids. The germline V gene has CDR1 MNHEY and CDR2 SVGAGI.

In this sample, this clonotype turned up a few times. The rearrangement uses TRBV7-9 and TRBJ1-2; D is possibly TRBD1 (6 bases). Trimming removed 0 bases at V and 5 bases at J, with 10 bases between. The germline gives CDR1 SEHNR, CDR2 FQNEAQ (reference sequence). This CDR3 has 14 amino acids. The CDR3 is CASSLADSLYGYTF. The CDR3 bases are TGTGCCAGCAGCTTAGCGGACAGTCTGTATGGCTACACCTTC.

The rearrangement joins TRBV6-2 or TRBV6-3 to TRBJ2-7, with TRBD1 matching over 9 bases. The CDR3 runs 15 residues. CDR1 and CDR2 (germline): MNHEY, SVGEGT. J gave up 1 base and V 5 bases, and 6 bases lay outside the gene matches. CDR3 sequence reads: CASSLQGATSYEQYV. In nucleotides, the CDR3 is TGTGCCAGCAGTCTACAGGGGGCCACATCCTACGAGCAGTACGTC.

This clonotype was counted between two and nine times. The chain links TRBV5-1 to TRBJ2-3; weak D call: TRBD1 (5 bases). The V gene's germline CDR1 is SGHRS and CDR2 YFSETQ. Trimming took off 2 bases at V and 2 bases at J, with 12 bases between the two ends. There are 15 residues in the CDR3. The CDR3, as DNA: TGCGCCAGCAGCTTTCAGGGCCACGACACAGATACGCAGTATTTT. Its protein is CASSFQGHDTDTQYF.

This clonotype came up many times. The chain couples TRBV29-1 to TRBJ2-5; the D call may be TRBD1 or TRBD2 (6 bases each). Deletions cut 6 bases from V and 3 bases from J, with 11 bases between. CDR3 length: 12 residues. Per germline, CDR1 SQVTM and CDR2 ANQGSEA. In nucleotides, the CDR3 is TGCAGCGTGGGGGGCAGGGAAGAGACCCAGTACTTC. Translation gives CSVGGREETQYF.

The chain combines TRBV12-3 or TRBV12-4 with TRBJ2-5; D may be TRBD1 or TRBD2 (5 bases each). This CDR3 has 14 residues. Trimming took off 3 bases at V and 13 bases at J, with 21 bases between the two ends. The CDR3 coding sequence is TGTGCCAGCAGTTTTTTGGTCGGTGGGGACGTCTTGTACTTC. The encoded protein is CASSFLVGGDVLYF.

This clonotype was seen only a few times. Relative to the germline gene, one junction end is altered; a read error may explain this. The chain employs TRBV12-3 or TRBV12-4 and TRBJ1-3; no clear D. The CDR3 consists of 10 residues. In DNA form, the CDR3 reads TGTGCCAGCAGTTTAAGGAGCCAGGCCTTT. Its translation: CASSLRSQAF.

This clonotype has just a few counts. The V and J genes are TRBV9 and TRBJ2-2; TRBD2 matches 13 bases. V was pared by 5 bases and J by 4 bases, with 5 bases of the junction left unmatched. From germline, CDR1 is SGDLS and CDR2 YYNGEE. This CDR3 has 16 amino acids. The CDR3 is CASRAGLAGPTGELFF. Here the CDR3 DNA reads TGTGCCAGCAGAGCGGGACTAGCGGGGCCCACCGGGGAGCTGTTTTTT.

This clonotype was observed a handful of times. The rearrangement uses TRBV7-2 and TRBJ2-3, with TRBD1 identical over 12 bases. The J segment lost 9 bases and the V segment lost 5 bases, leaving 6 bases of the junction unmatched. Germline CDR1 and CDR2: SGHTA and FQGNSA. The CDR3 is 14 residues long. The CDR3 DNA sequence: TGTGCCAGCAGCCTGGGGACAGGGGGCAGGACGCAGTATTTT. Amino acids: CASSLGTGGRTQYF.

The chain carries TRBV24-1 and TRBJ2-5; D is uncertain. Germline V CDR1 and CDR2: KGHDR, SFDVKD. The V end lost 4 bases, the J end lost 4 bases, and 6 bases lay between the germline ends. The CDR3 sequence is 12 residues long. The CDR3 DNA reads TGTGCCACCAGTGAGGTGGTAGAGACCCAGTACTTC. Its protein is CATSEVVETQYF.

The CDR3 sequence is CASSQDRGPLSTDTQYF. CDR3 DNA: TGCGCCAGCAGCCAAGATAGAGGCCCCCTGAGCACAGATACGCAGTATTTT. This chain links TRBV4-3 with TRBJ2-3; D is undetermined. The CDR3 extends over 17 amino acids. Germline V CDR1 and CDR2: LGHNA, YSLEER. V gave up 0 bases and J gave up 0 bases, with 13 bases separating them.

This clonotype was picked up a small number of times. The chain couples TRBV20-1 to TRBJ1-5, with D maybe TRBD1 (5 bases). The germline V and J ends were trimmed by 2 bases and 2 bases, with 10 bases remaining between them. Germline values: CDR1 DFQATT, CDR2 SNEGSKA (reference sequence). The CDR3 covers 14 residues. CDR3 DNA sequence: TGCAGTGCTAGACCCGGGGACGGCAATCAGCCCCAGCATTTT. Translating gives CSARPGDGNQPQHF.